The rows below give T cell receptor beta chains drawn from one sample of a study of T cell responses to AZD1222 COVID-19 vaccine. The protocol was immunoSEQ multiplex PCR, while the TCRdb copy is restricted to in-frame clones and leaves out a portion. The repertoire holds 97,000 or so clones, with roughly 83% as singletons. Specimen: peripheral blood, collected on day 0 of AZD1222 vaccination. The source of these receptors is an adult in good health. CDR3s include the opening cysteine and the closing phenylalanine or tryptophan. The order of the fields is CDR3 length, J gene, D gene, clone size, V gene, CDR3 protein, CDR3 DNA. The D gene is left open where the match is weak. Clone size is shown for a subset of rows, as once, few, many or a class of expanded clone.

CDR3 length: 14; J gene: TRBJ2-7; D gene: -; clone size: -; V gene: TRBV19; CDR3 protein: CASSIRAQRYEQYF; CDR3 DNA: TGTGCCAGTAGTATACGCGCACAGCGCTACGAGCAGTACTTC
CDR3 length: 14; J gene: TRBJ1-4; D gene: -; clone size: once; V gene: TRBV7-2; CDR3 protein: CASRKGGGNEKLFF; CDR3 DNA: TGTGCCAGCAGGAAGGGTGGGGGGAATGAAAAACTGTTTTTT
CDR3 length: 13; J gene: TRBJ1-1; D gene: TRBD1; clone size: -; V gene: TRBV11-2; CDR3 protein: CASSFGHRGETFF; CDR3 DNA: TGTGCCAGCAGCTTCGGCCACAGGGGCGAAACTTTCTTT
CDR3 length: 12; J gene: TRBJ1-2; D gene: -; clone size: once; V gene: TRBV9; CDR3 protein: CASSSDNYGYTF; CDR3 DNA: TGTGCCAGCAGCTCCGACAACTATGGCTACACCTTC
CDR3 length: 13; J gene: TRBJ2-7; D gene: -; clone size: -; V gene: TRBV7-9; CDR3 protein: CASSLDSSYEQYF; CDR3 DNA: TGTGCCAGCAGCTTAGACAGTTCCTACGAGCAGTACTTC
CDR3 length: 12; J gene: TRBJ1-4; D gene: -; clone size: -; V gene: TRBV2; CDR3 protein: CASTRQWEKLFF; CDR3 DNA: TGTGCCAGCACGAGACAGTGGGAAAAACTGTTTTTT
CDR3 length: 18; J gene: TRBJ2-7; D gene: TRBD2; clone size: -; V gene: TRBV3-1/TRBV3-2; CDR3 protein: CASSIFQRDRFSSYEQYF; CDR3 DNA: TGTGCCAGCAGCATTTTTCAGCGGGACCGATTTAGCTCCTACGAGCAGTACTTC
CDR3 length: 15; J gene: TRBJ1-1; D gene: -; clone size: -; V gene: TRBV7-3; CDR3 protein: CASSARQGTGDLLRW; CDR3 DNA: TGTGCCAGCAGCGCCCGGCAGGGGACGGGGGATCTTCTTCGATGG
CDR3 length: 11; J gene: TRBJ1-1; D gene: TRBD1; clone size: -; V gene: TRBV27; CDR3 protein: CASRRGLVAFF; CDR3 DNA: TGTGCCAGCAGGAGGGGGCTGGTAGCTTTCTTT
CDR3 length: 12; J gene: TRBJ1-2; D gene: -; clone size: -; V gene: TRBV28; CDR3 protein: CASSYGNYGYTF; CDR3 DNA: TGTGCCAGCAGTTACGGGAACTATGGCTACACCTTC
CDR3 length: 14; J gene: TRBJ2-1; D gene: -; clone size: -; V gene: TRBV19; CDR3 protein: CASSIDGSTTEQFF; CDR3 DNA: TGTGCCAGTAGTATAGATGGTAGCACTACTGAGCAGTTCTTC
CDR3 length: 14; J gene: TRBJ1-1; D gene: TRBD1; clone size: -; V gene: TRBV19; CDR3 protein: CASKSPGQGGWAFF; CDR3 DNA: TGTGCCAGTAAATCACCGGGACAGGGGGGATGGGCTTTCTTT
CDR3 length: 13; J gene: TRBJ1-5; D gene: -; clone size: -; V gene: TRBV9; CDR3 protein: CASSPGEMEPQHF; CDR3 DNA: TGTGCCAGCAGCCCAGGGGAGATGGAGCCCCAGCATTTT
CDR3 length: 13; J gene: TRBJ1-2; D gene: -; clone size: -; V gene: TRBV30; CDR3 protein: CAWSHGKNYGYTF; CDR3 DNA: TGTGCCTGGAGTCACGGGAAGAACTATGGCTACACCTTC
CDR3 length: 16; J gene: TRBJ2-1; D gene: TRBD2; clone size: -; V gene: TRBV2; CDR3 protein: CASSGVVAGKGNEQFF; CDR3 DNA: TGTGCCAGCAGCGGGGTAGTAGCGGGAAAAGGTAATGAGCAGTTCTTC
CDR3 length: 11; J gene: TRBJ2-7; D gene: -; clone size: -; V gene: TRBV20-1; CDR3 protein: CSARGSYEQYF; CDR3 DNA: TGCAGTGCTAGGGGTTCCTACGAGCAGTACTTC
CDR3 length: 15; J gene: TRBJ1-5; D gene: -; clone size: -; V gene: TRBV19; CDR3 protein: CASSIEAKTNQPQHF; CDR3 DNA: TGTGCCAGTAGTATAGAAGCCAAAACCAATCAGCCCCAGCATTTT
CDR3 length: 14; J gene: TRBJ1-1; D gene: TRBD1; clone size: -; V gene: TRBV2; CDR3 protein: CASRRRGLDTEAFF; CDR3 DNA: TGTGCCAGCAGACGAAGGGGGCTGGACACTGAAGCTTTCTTT
CDR3 length: 15; J gene: TRBJ1-6; D gene: -; clone size: -; V gene: TRBV5-1; CDR3 protein: CASSPVGGYNSPLHF; CDR3 DNA: TGCGCCAGCAGCCCCGTCGGCGGCTATAATTCACCCCTCCACTTT
CDR3 length: 15; J gene: TRBJ1-2; D gene: -; clone size: -; V gene: TRBV4-2; CDR3 protein: CASSQSLGGYDGYTF; CDR3 DNA: TGTGCCAGCAGCCAAAGTCTAGGAGGGTACGATGGCTACACCTTC
CDR3 length: 15; J gene: TRBJ1-1; D gene: -; clone size: -; V gene: TRBV18; CDR3 protein: CASSPGQTPNTEAFF; CDR3 DNA: TGTGCCAGCTCACCAGGCCAGACACCCAACACTGAAGCTTTCTTT
CDR3 length: 14; J gene: TRBJ2-1; D gene: -; clone size: -; V gene: TRBV24-1; CDR3 protein: CATSLTRTYNEQFF; CDR3 DNA: TGTGCCACCAGCCTAACTCGGACCTACAATGAGCAGTTCTTC